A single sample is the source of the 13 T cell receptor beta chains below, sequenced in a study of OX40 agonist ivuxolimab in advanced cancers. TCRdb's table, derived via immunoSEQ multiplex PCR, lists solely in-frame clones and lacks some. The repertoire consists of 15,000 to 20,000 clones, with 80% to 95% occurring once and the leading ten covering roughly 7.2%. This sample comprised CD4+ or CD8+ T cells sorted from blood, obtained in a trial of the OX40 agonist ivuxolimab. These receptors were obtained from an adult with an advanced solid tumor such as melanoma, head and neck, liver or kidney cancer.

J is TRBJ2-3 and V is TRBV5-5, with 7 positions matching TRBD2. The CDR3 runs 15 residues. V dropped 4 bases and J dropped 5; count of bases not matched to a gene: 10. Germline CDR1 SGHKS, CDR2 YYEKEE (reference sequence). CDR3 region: CASSPRGRGLDTQYF. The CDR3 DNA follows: TGTGCCAGCAGCCCCCGGGGGAGGGGCTTAGATACGCAGTATTTT.

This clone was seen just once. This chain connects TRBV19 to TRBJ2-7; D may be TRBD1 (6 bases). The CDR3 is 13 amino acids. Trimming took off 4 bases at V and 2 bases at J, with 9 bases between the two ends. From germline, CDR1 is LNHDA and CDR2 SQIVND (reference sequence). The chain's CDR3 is CASSRTVTYEQYF. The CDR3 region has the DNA TGTGCCAGTAGTAGGACAGTTACCTACGAGCAGTACTTC.

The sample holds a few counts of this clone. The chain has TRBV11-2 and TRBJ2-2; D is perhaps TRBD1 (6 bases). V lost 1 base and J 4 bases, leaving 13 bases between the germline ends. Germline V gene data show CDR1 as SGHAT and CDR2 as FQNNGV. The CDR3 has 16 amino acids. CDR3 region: CASSLGSGVATGELFF. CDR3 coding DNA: TGTGCCAGCAGCTTAGGTTCAGGGGTCGCCACCGGGGAGCTGTTTTTT.

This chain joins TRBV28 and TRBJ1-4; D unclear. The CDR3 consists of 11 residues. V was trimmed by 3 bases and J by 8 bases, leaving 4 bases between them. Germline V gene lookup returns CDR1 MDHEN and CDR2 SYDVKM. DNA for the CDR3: TGTGCCAGCAGTTTTAACGAAAAACTGTTTTTT. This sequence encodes CASSFNEKLFF.

DNA of the CDR3: TGCAGCGTTGAGGCGGGCCGCGCACCCGCCTACGAGCAGTACTTC. This sequence encodes CSVEAGRAPAYEQYF. The chain links TRBV29-1 to TRBJ2-7, with a tentative D call TRBD2 (5 bases). Deletions cut 3 bases from V and 2 bases from J, with 17 bases between. There are 15 residues in the CDR3. Germline CDR1 is SQVTM and CDR2 is ANQGSEA.

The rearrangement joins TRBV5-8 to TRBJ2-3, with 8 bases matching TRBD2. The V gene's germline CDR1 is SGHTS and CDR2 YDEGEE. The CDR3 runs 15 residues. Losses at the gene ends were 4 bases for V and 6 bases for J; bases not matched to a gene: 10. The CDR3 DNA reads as TGTGCCAGCAGCCCTTTCCGGGGGGGCTGGGATACGCAGTATTTT. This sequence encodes CASSPFRGGWDTQYF.

Here the CDR3 reads CASSFGTPSYNEQFF. The CDR3, as DNA: TGTGCCAGTAGTTTCGGGACGCCCTCCTACAATGAGCAGTTCTTC. This chain links TRBV19 with TRBJ2-1; D may correspond to TRBD1 or TRBD2 (5 bases each). CDR1 is LNHDA and CDR2 is SQIVND in the germline V gene (reference sequence). The CDR3 length is 15 residues. Between the trimmed V and J ends, which lost 5 bases and 0 bases, there was a span of 11 bases.

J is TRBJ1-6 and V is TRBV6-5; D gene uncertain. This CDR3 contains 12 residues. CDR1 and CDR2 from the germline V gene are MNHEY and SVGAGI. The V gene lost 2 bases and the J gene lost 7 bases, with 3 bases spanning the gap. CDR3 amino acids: CASSYLNSPLHF. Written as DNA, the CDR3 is TGTGCCAGCAGTTACCTAAATTCACCCCTCCACTTT.

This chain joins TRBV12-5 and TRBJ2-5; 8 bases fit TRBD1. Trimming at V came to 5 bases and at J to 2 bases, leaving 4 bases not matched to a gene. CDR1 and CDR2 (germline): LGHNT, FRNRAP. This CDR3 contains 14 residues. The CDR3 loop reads CASGPGTGQETQYF. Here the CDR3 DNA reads TGTGCTAGTGGTCCCGGGACAGGACAAGAGACCCAGTACTTC.

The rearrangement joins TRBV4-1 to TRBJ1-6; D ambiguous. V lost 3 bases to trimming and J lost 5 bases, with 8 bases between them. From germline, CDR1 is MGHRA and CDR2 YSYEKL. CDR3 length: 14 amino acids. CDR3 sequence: CASSQTHNNSPLHF. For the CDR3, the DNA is TGCGCCAGCAGCCAGACACATAATAATTCACCCCTCCACTTT.

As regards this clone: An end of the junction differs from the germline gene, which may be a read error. The CDR3 DNA reads as TGTGCCAGCAGTGCAGAGTCCCGCTTTAATGAAAATCTGTTTTTT. Residues: CASSAESRFNENLFF. V and J are TRBV28 and TRBJ1-4; D call uncertain. The CDR3 extends over 15 amino acids. The germline gives CDR1 MDHEN, CDR2 SYDVKM. Complete variable domain (other parts from reference TRBV28 and TRBJ1-4): DVKVTQSSRYLVKRTGEKVFLECVQDMDHENMFWYRQDPGLGLRLIYFSYDVKMKEKGDIPEGYSVSREKKERFSLILESASTNQTSMYLCASSAESRFNENLFFGSGTQLSVL.

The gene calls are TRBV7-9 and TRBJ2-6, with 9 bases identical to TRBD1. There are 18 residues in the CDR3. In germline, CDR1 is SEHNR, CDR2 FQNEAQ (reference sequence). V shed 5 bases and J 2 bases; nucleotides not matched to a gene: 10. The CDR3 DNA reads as TGTGCCAGCAGCGGCAACAGGGGGCAGGCTCCTGGGGCCAACGTCCTGACTTTC. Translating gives CASSGNRGQAPGANVLTF.

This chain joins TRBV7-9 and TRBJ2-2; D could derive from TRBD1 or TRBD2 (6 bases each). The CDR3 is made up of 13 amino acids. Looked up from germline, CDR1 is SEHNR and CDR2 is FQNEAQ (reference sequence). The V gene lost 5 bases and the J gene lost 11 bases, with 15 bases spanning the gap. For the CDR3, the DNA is TGTGCCAGCAGCCTCACGGGGGCGGACGAGCTGTTTTTT. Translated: CASSLTGADELFF.